This TCR beta chain was recovered during a study of cytomegalovirus exposure and HLA in healthy donors. This CDR3 comprises 15 residues. V lost 2 bases to trimming and J lost 3 bases, with 14 bases between them. Germline V CDR1 and CDR2: SNHLY, FYNNEI. Primers included in the PCR were 60 Vbeta and 13 Jbeta primers. Method: immunoSEQ multiplex PCR; TCRdb's copy keeps in-frame clones and lacks some. The table includes about 150,000 clones, approximately 81% detected once. The chain links TRBV2 to TRBJ2-7; no clear D. This TCR was recovered from a woman under 30 in good health and CMV-seronegative. What was sequenced was PBMCs. This chain's CDR3 is CASSEINVSDYEQYF. The CDR3 nucleotides are TGTGCCAGCAGTGAAATCAATGTCAGCGACTACGAGCAGTACTTC.